These T cell receptor beta chains were read from a single sample in a study of cytomegalovirus exposure and HLA in healthy donors. TCRdb keeps only in-frame clones here, not all; method: immunoSEQ multiplex PCR. This sample has approximately 82,000 clones, with 10% found just once. The sequencing input was PBMCs. The origin of the receptors is a man aged 55 to 69 in good health and CMV-seropositive. The CDR3 runs from the conserved cysteine through the conserved F or W. A D gene is named only where the DNA matches it firmly. Clone size is stated in some rows and not others, as once, few, many or a class when expanded.

d_gene: -
j_gene: TRBJ2-1
abundance: many
v_gene: TRBV9
CDR3nt: TGTGCCAGCAGCGGGAGATTAGCGGAAAACAATGAGCAGTTCTTC
CDR3aa: CASSGRLAENNEQFF

d_gene: -
j_gene: TRBJ1-2
abundance: -
v_gene: TRBV6-5
CDR3nt: TGTGCCAGCACTCGGACACCGAACTATGGCTACACCTTC
CDR3aa: CASTRTPNYGYTF

d_gene: -
j_gene: TRBJ1-2
abundance: few
v_gene: TRBV15
CDR3nt: TGTGCCACCAGCAGAGATGTCCAGTCACGATGGGGCTACACCTTC
CDR3aa: CATSRDVQSRWGYTF

d_gene: -
j_gene: TRBJ2-7
abundance: few
v_gene: TRBV27
CDR3nt: TGTGCCAGCAGTTCCCACGGAGCCTCCAGCTCCTACGAGCAGTACTTC
CDR3aa: CASSSHGASSSYEQYF

d_gene: -
j_gene: TRBJ2-7
abundance: -
v_gene: TRBV28
CDR3nt: TGTGCCAGCAGCCACACACTAGCTTACGAGCAGTACTTC
CDR3aa: CASSHTLAYEQYF

d_gene: -
j_gene: TRBJ1-4
abundance: -
v_gene: TRBV5-4
CDR3nt: TGTGCCAGCAGCTTGGATACAGGGAACCCAAATGAAAAACTGTTTTTT
CDR3aa: CASSLDTGNPNEKLFF

d_gene: -
j_gene: TRBJ2-5
abundance: -
v_gene: TRBV7-6
CDR3nt: TGTGCCAGCAGCCCTGGACAGAAAGAGACCCAGTACTTC
CDR3aa: CASSPGQKETQYF

d_gene: TRBD1
j_gene: TRBJ1-2
abundance: -
v_gene: TRBV19
CDR3nt: TGTGCCAGTAGTCCACAGGGGACAGACTATGGCTACACCTTC
CDR3aa: CASSPQGTDYGYTF

d_gene: -
j_gene: TRBJ2-2
abundance: -
v_gene: TRBV25-1
CDR3nt: TGTGCCAGCAGTGATGAATATCTGGCGGGCGGGGAGCTGTTTTTT
CDR3aa: CASSDEYLAGGELFF

d_gene: -
j_gene: TRBJ1-4
abundance: -
v_gene: TRBV19
CDR3nt: TGTGCCAGTAGTATGGGGGCAGGCAGGAATGAAAAACTGTTTTTT
CDR3aa: CASSMGAGRNEKLFF

d_gene: TRBD1
j_gene: TRBJ2-7
abundance: few
v_gene: TRBV19
CDR3nt: TGTGCCAGTAGTCCGGACAGGGCTTACGAGCAGTACTTC
CDR3aa: CASSPDRAYEQYF

d_gene: -
j_gene: TRBJ1-1
abundance: few
v_gene: TRBV19
CDR3nt: TGTGCCAGTAGTAGGGCCGGCAGCACTGAAGCTTTCTTT
CDR3aa: CASSRAGSTEAFF

d_gene: TRBD1
j_gene: TRBJ1-6
abundance: -
v_gene: TRBV19
CDR3nt: TGTGCCAGTAGCGGACAGGGGGCTGCAGCTAATTCACCCCTCCACTTT
CDR3aa: CASSGQGAAANSPLHF

d_gene: TRBD2
j_gene: TRBJ2-3
abundance: -
v_gene: TRBV19
CDR3nt: TGTGCCAGTAATAGCGGGGGCCTTGATACGCAGTATTTT
CDR3aa: CASNSGGLDTQYF

d_gene: TRBD2
j_gene: TRBJ2-7
abundance: -
v_gene: TRBV5-1
CDR3nt: TGCGCCAGCACCGCGGGACTAGGGTATGACGAGCAGTACTTC
CDR3aa: CASTAGLGYDEQYF

d_gene: -
j_gene: TRBJ1-3
abundance: -
v_gene: TRBV14
CDR3nt: TGTGCCAGCAGCCAATACCCCAACAGGGAAGTAGACACCATATATTTT
CDR3aa: CASSQYPNREVDTIYF

d_gene: TRBD2
j_gene: TRBJ2-5
abundance: few
v_gene: TRBV5-1
CDR3nt: TGCGCCAGCAGCCCGGATAGCGGGGCACAAGAGACCCAGTACTTC
CDR3aa: CASSPDSGAQETQYF

d_gene: -
j_gene: TRBJ1-6
abundance: few
v_gene: TRBV14
CDR3nt: TGTGCCAGCAGCCAAGAGGGGGGACGTTCACCCCTCCACTTT
CDR3aa: CASSQEGGRSPLHF

d_gene: TRBD1
j_gene: TRBJ1-1
abundance: -
v_gene: TRBV18
CDR3nt: TGTGCCAGCTCACCTACGACAGGGCAGAACACTGAAGCTTTCTTT
CDR3aa: CASSPTTGQNTEAFF

d_gene: -
j_gene: TRBJ1-1
abundance: medium-sized
v_gene: TRBV5-4
CDR3nt: TGTGCCAGCAGCTTCGGGTTAGGCACTGAAGCTTTCTTT
CDR3aa: CASSFGLGTEAFF

d_gene: TRBD2
j_gene: TRBJ2-3
abundance: few
v_gene: TRBV30
CDR3nt: TGTGCCTGGGACGGGGGGGCAGATACGCAGTATTTT
CDR3aa: CAWDGGADTQYF

d_gene: -
j_gene: TRBJ2-6
abundance: few
v_gene: TRBV2
CDR3nt: TGTGCCAGCACCCCCACTGGGGCCAACGTCCTGACTTTC
CDR3aa: CASTPTGANVLTF

d_gene: -
j_gene: TRBJ1-4
abundance: few
v_gene: TRBV9
CDR3nt: TGTGCCAGCAGCGTAAGGGGTTCAGCTAATGAAAAACTGTTTTTT
CDR3aa: CASSVRGSANEKLFF

d_gene: TRBD1
j_gene: TRBJ2-2
abundance: -
v_gene: TRBV7-8
CDR3nt: TGTGCCAGCAAGCGACAGGGGGCGGCCGGGGAGCTGTTTTTT
CDR3aa: CASKRQGAAGELFF

d_gene: -
j_gene: TRBJ2-3
abundance: few
v_gene: TRBV18
CDR3nt: TGTGCCAGCTCACCCCGGGAGGGGGCCACAGATACGCAGTATTTT
CDR3aa: CASSPREGATDTQYF

d_gene: -
j_gene: TRBJ2-1
abundance: few
v_gene: TRBV14
CDR3nt: TGTGCCAGCAGCCTACGACAGTGGGGTGGCAATGAGCAGTTCTTC
CDR3aa: CASSLRQWGGNEQFF

d_gene: TRBD1
j_gene: TRBJ2-2
abundance: few
v_gene: TRBV7-6
CDR3nt: TGTGCCAGCAGCTCAGGGGACAGTTTCGTCTCCGGGGAGCTGTTTTTT
CDR3aa: CASSSGDSFVSGELFF

d_gene: TRBD1
j_gene: TRBJ2-7
abundance: -
v_gene: TRBV5-4
CDR3nt: TGTGCCAGCAGCTTTGGGACAGGGGAGTTGTACGAGCAGTACTTC
CDR3aa: CASSFGTGELYEQYF

d_gene: -
j_gene: TRBJ2-1
abundance: -
v_gene: TRBV5-1
CDR3nt: TGCGCCAGCAGCTTGACCGAACAGAACTACAATGAGCAGTTCTTC
CDR3aa: CASSLTEQNYNEQFF

d_gene: -
j_gene: TRBJ2-7
abundance: few
v_gene: TRBV7-9
CDR3nt: TGTGCCAGCAGCTTTTACGGAGACGAGCAGTACTTC
CDR3aa: CASSFYGDEQYF

d_gene: -
j_gene: TRBJ2-3
abundance: few
v_gene: TRBV20-1
CDR3nt: TGCAGCCTTTTCTCGGATACGCAGTATTTT
CDR3aa: CSLFSDTQYF

d_gene: -
j_gene: TRBJ2-4
abundance: few
v_gene: TRBV5-8
CDR3nt: TGTGCCAGCAGCCCGACATACTTAGCCAAAAACATTCAGTACTTC
CDR3aa: CASSPTYLAKNIQYF

d_gene: TRBD1
j_gene: TRBJ1-3
abundance: -
v_gene: TRBV19
CDR3nt: TGTGCCAGTAGTTCGGGCTCCGGGACAGGGGGCTTTTCGCCTGGAAACACCATATATTTT
CDR3aa: CASSSGSGTGGFSPGNTIYF

d_gene: -
j_gene: TRBJ2-2
abundance: few
v_gene: TRBV6-5
CDR3nt: TGTGCCAGCAGCAGGGTGAGCGCCGGGGAGCTGTTTTTT
CDR3aa: CASSRVSAGELFF

d_gene: TRBD1
j_gene: TRBJ1-5
abundance: few
v_gene: TRBV30
CDR3nt: TGTGCCTGGAGTGTGGAGGGGGCGCGTCAGCCCCAGCATTTT
CDR3aa: CAWSVEGARQPQHF

d_gene: -
j_gene: TRBJ1-2
abundance: few
v_gene: TRBV29-1
CDR3nt: TGCAGCGTTGAGGCTCTTTTCTATGGCTACACCTTC
CDR3aa: CSVEALFYGYTF

d_gene: -
j_gene: TRBJ2-7
abundance: -
v_gene: TRBV27
CDR3nt: TGTGCCAGCAGTTTACGGGAAGGAACCTACGAGCAGTACTTC
CDR3aa: CASSLREGTYEQYF

d_gene: -
j_gene: TRBJ1-2
abundance: -
v_gene: TRBV18
CDR3nt: TGTGCCAGCTCACCACTTAAGGAGGGGTATGGCTATGGCTACACCTTC
CDR3aa: CASSPLKEGYGYGYTF

d_gene: -
j_gene: TRBJ1-2
abundance: few
v_gene: TRBV5-4
CDR3nt: TGTGCCAGCAGCCTCTCAGGGGCAGGGGCCGGTAGTGGCTACACCTTC
CDR3aa: CASSLSGAGAGSGYTF

d_gene: TRBD1
j_gene: TRBJ2-5
abundance: few
v_gene: TRBV7-9
CDR3nt: TGTGCCAGCGGCCCGGGACAGGGGATAGAGACCCAGTACTTC
CDR3aa: CASGPGQGIETQYF

d_gene: TRBD2
j_gene: TRBJ2-1
abundance: -
v_gene: TRBV28
CDR3nt: TGTGCCAGCACTGGCGGGGGGGCCCTTGATAACTACAATGAGCAGTTCTTC
CDR3aa: CASTGGGALDNYNEQFF

d_gene: -
j_gene: TRBJ2-1
abundance: -
v_gene: TRBV19
CDR3nt: TGTGCCAGTAGTTCAGGGGTACCCTACAATGAGCAGTTCTTC
CDR3aa: CASSSGVPYNEQFF

d_gene: TRBD1
j_gene: TRBJ1-1
abundance: -
v_gene: TRBV6-5
CDR3nt: TGTGCCAGCAGTAGGGGCAGGGGGGACAGTGAAGCTTTCTTT
CDR3aa: CASSRGRGDSEAFF

d_gene: TRBD2
j_gene: TRBJ2-3
abundance: -
v_gene: TRBV5-1
CDR3nt: TGCGCCAGCACTAGCGGGAGGAGCACAGATACGCAGTATTTT
CDR3aa: CASTSGRSTDTQYF

d_gene: -
j_gene: TRBJ1-2
abundance: -
v_gene: TRBV28
CDR3nt: TGTGCCAGCCCCACCCCCTTGGTTGCGGACTATGGCTACACCTTC
CDR3aa: CASPTPLVADYGYTF

d_gene: TRBD2
j_gene: TRBJ2-1
abundance: few
v_gene: TRBV5-1
CDR3nt: TGCGCCAGCAGCTTACTAGCGGGAGGGACCTACAATGAGCAGTTCTTC
CDR3aa: CASSLLAGGTYNEQFF

d_gene: TRBD1
j_gene: TRBJ1-4
abundance: -
v_gene: TRBV5-1
CDR3nt: TGCGCCAGCCAACCAGGGACAGTAAATAGCGGAAAACTGTTTTTT
CDR3aa: CASQPGTVNSGKLFF

d_gene: TRBD2
j_gene: TRBJ2-1
abundance: -
v_gene: TRBV7-9
CDR3nt: TGTGCCAGCAGCGCTCTAGCGGGGGGGCTTAATGAGCAGTTCTTC
CDR3aa: CASSALAGGLNEQFF

d_gene: -
j_gene: TRBJ2-5
abundance: -
v_gene: TRBV6-6
CDR3nt: TGTGCCAGCGTGAGGAGGTCGGAGGGCTCCGAGACCCAGTACTTC
CDR3aa: CASVRRSEGSETQYF

d_gene: -
j_gene: TRBJ1-5
abundance: few
v_gene: TRBV6-1
CDR3nt: TGTGCCAGCAGTGAAGAACCAGGGGTTGCGCAGCCCCAGCATTTT
CDR3aa: CASSEEPGVAQPQHF

d_gene: -
j_gene: TRBJ2-2
abundance: -
v_gene: TRBV7-9
CDR3nt: TGTGCCAGCAGCTTTATTAGAGATACCGGGGAGCTGTTTTTT
CDR3aa: CASSFIRDTGELFF

d_gene: -
j_gene: TRBJ2-7
abundance: few
v_gene: TRBV15
CDR3nt: TGTGCCACCAGCAGAGATCCGGGGGCCTACGAGCAGTACTTC
CDR3aa: CATSRDPGAYEQYF

d_gene: -
j_gene: TRBJ2-1
abundance: -
v_gene: TRBV6-5
CDR3nt: TGTGCCAGCAGTCTAAACGCACGGAATGAGCAGTTCTTC
CDR3aa: CASSLNARNEQFF

d_gene: -
j_gene: TRBJ1-4
abundance: -
v_gene: TRBV14
CDR3nt: TGTGCCAGCAGCCAAGCCGGGGGGCTTGAAAAACTGTTTTTT
CDR3aa: CASSQAGGLEKLFF

d_gene: -
j_gene: TRBJ1-4
abundance: -
v_gene: TRBV6-6
CDR3nt: TGTGCCAGCACCCGGGATCGGGGTGAAAAACTGTTTTTT
CDR3aa: CASTRDRGEKLFF

d_gene: -
j_gene: TRBJ1-4
abundance: -
v_gene: TRBV28
CDR3nt: TGTGCCAGCAGTCCTTCTATCCAGGGCGTCTCAACTAATGAAAAACTGTTTTTT
CDR3aa: CASSPSIQGVSTNEKLFF

d_gene: -
j_gene: TRBJ1-5
abundance: few
v_gene: TRBV6-6
CDR3nt: TGTGCCAGCAGAAAGGGGGACCATCAGCCCCAGCATTTT
CDR3aa: CASRKGDHQPQHF

d_gene: TRBD2
j_gene: TRBJ2-3
abundance: -
v_gene: TRBV28
CDR3nt: TGTGCCACCTCGGGGGGGATGGATACGCAGTATTTT
CDR3aa: CATSGGMDTQYF

d_gene: -
j_gene: TRBJ2-4
abundance: few
v_gene: TRBV27
CDR3nt: TGTGCCAGCAGTTTGAACAGGGCTCAAAACATTCAGTACTTC
CDR3aa: CASSLNRAQNIQYF

d_gene: TRBD1
j_gene: TRBJ2-2
abundance: few
v_gene: TRBV9
CDR3nt: TGTGCCAGCAGCGTAGGAGGGGGCTTAAACACCGGGGAGCTGTTTTTT
CDR3aa: CASSVGGGLNTGELFF